The 21 T cell receptor beta chains given below trace back to one sample, sequenced in a study of Ad26.COV2.S vaccination and SARS-CoV-2 variants. Profiled with immunoSEQ multiplex PCR; TCRdb holds only in-frame clones, not every one. Seen here are fewer than 150,000 clones, 86% observed once, and the top ten hold less than 6%. The sequenced sample was peripheral blood, obtained after recovery from COVID-19. All receptors derive from a human donor who had recovered from COVID-19.

The J gene is TRBJ1-3, the V gene TRBV7-2; tentatively, D is TRBD1 (5 bases). Trimming left V 5 bases short and J 4 bases short, with 15 bases between. The CDR3 consists of 15 residues. The germline CDR1 and CDR2 sequences are SGHTA and FQGNSA. The CDR3 sequence is CASSGGSGTGNTIYF. In DNA form, the CDR3 reads TGTGCCAGCAGCGGGGGATCAGGGACCGGAAACACCATATATTTT.

CDR3 coding DNA: TGCAGCGACAGACAGGGGGCGGCGGATGTATTCTTT. Translation gives CSDRQGAADVFF. The chain carries TRBV29-1 and TRBJ1-1; 10 positions match TRBD1. From germline, CDR1 is SQVTM and CDR2 ANQGSEA. The V segment lost 7 bases and the J segment 14 bases; nucleotides outside the gene matches: 13. CDR3 length: 12 residues.

The V gene is TRBV19, the J gene TRBJ2-1, with D tentatively TRBD1 (6 bases). CDR1 is LNHDA and CDR2 is SQIVND in the germline V gene (reference sequence). With 5 bases removed from V and 10 bases from J, the gap between germline ends came to 12 bases. The CDR3 sequence is 12 residues long. CDR3 region: CASSYREFEQFF. The DNA of the CDR3 is TGTGCCAGTAGTTACAGGGAATTCGAGCAGTTCTTC.

This clone was seen once. The genes are TRBV28 and TRBJ1-6; a possible D gene is TRBD1 (5 bases). Deletions cut 7 bases from V and 10 bases from J, with 20 bases between. Germline V gives CDR1 MDHEN, CDR2 SYDVKM. The CDR3 runs 15 residues. CDR3 sequence: CASTAWGVSGSPLHF. In DNA, the CDR3 is TGTGCCAGCACAGCGTGGGGGGTATCTGGATCACCCCTCCACTTT.

This clone was found once. This chain links TRBV19 with TRBJ2-2; 8 nucleotides match TRBD1. The CDR3 totals 17 residues. The V and J ends lost 3 bases and 7 bases, in that order; junction bases with no gene match: 13. Germline V lookup: CDR1 LNHDA, CDR2 SQIVND (reference sequence). CDR3 DNA sequence: TGTGCCAGTAGTATCCCGGGACAGGAGGATGAGGACGGGGAGCTGTTTTTT. Protein sequence: CASSIPGQEDEDGELFF.

The chain joins TRBV7-9 to TRBJ2-4, with D maybe TRBD1 (6 bases). CDR3 size: 16 residues. V gave up 5 bases and J gave up 1 base, with 15 bases separating them. From germline, CDR1 is SEHNR and CDR2 FQNEAQ (reference sequence). CDR3: CASSEVGDIAKNIQYF. The DNA of the CDR3 is TGTGCCAGCAGCGAAGTCGGGGACATCGCCAAAAACATTCAGTACTTC.

The chain couples TRBV11-2 to TRBJ1-1; 9 bases line up with TRBD1. The length of the CDR3 is 14 residues. The V gene end was trimmed by 5 bases and the J gene end by 4 bases; junction bases not matched to a gene: 5. Germline lookup yields CDR1 SGHAT and CDR2 FQNNGV. This chain's CDR3 is CASSIGQGSTEAFF. CDR3 nucleotides: TGTGCCAGCAGCATCGGACAGGGGAGCACTGAAGCTTTCTTT.

In its sample, this clone was seen a few times. CDR3 protein: CASSLDLRDTYTLHYGYTF. The DNA of the CDR3 is TGTGCCAGCAGCTTGGACCTCCGGGACACATATACCCTCCACTATGGCTACACCTTC. The genes are TRBV5-6 and TRBJ1-2, with TRBD1 as a possible D gene (6 bases). The CDR3 has 19 amino acids. The V end lost 0 bases, the J end lost 3 bases, and 24 bases lay between the germline ends. The V gene's germline CDR1 is SGHDT and CDR2 YYEEEE.

This chain uses TRBV15 with TRBJ1-6; D possibly corresponds to TRBD1 (5 bases). Trimming left V 0 bases short and J 7 bases short, with 13 bases between. Germline CDR1 reads LNHNV; CDR2 reads YYDKDF (reference sequence). The CDR3 loop spans 16 amino acids. The CDR3: CATSRDRGGRNSPLHF. As DNA, the CDR3 is TGTGCCACCAGCAGAGATCGGGGCGGCCGCAATTCACCCCTCCACTTT.

This clone was seen more than once but under ten times. The chain recombines TRBV3-1 (or the pseudogene TRBV3-2) with TRBJ2-7; 10 nucleotides match TRBD2. The trim removed 3 bases at V and 1 base at J, leaving 6 bases unmatched. The CDR3 contains 16 residues. From germline, CDR1 is LGHDT and CDR2 YNNKEL (reference sequence). The CDR3 DNA sequence: TGTGCCAGCAGCCAGCCCGGGACTAGCGATTCCTACGAGCAGTACTTC. Translating gives CASSQPGTSDSYEQYF.

This clone was counted a few times. The J gene is TRBJ2-5, the V gene TRBV6-5; 7 nucleotides line up with TRBD2. The junction had 7 bases not matched to a gene; V was cut back by 5 bases and J by 4 bases. This CDR3 has 14 amino acids. The germline V gene has CDR1 MNHEY and CDR2 SVGAGI. The CDR3 sequence: CASSQTGGGETQYF. CDR3 DNA: TGTGCCAGCAGTCAAACGGGGGGTGGAGAGACCCAGTACTTC.

The chain joins TRBV5-5 to TRBJ1-2; D is ambiguous. Germline V gives CDR1 SGHKS, CDR2 YYEKEE (reference sequence). Trimming took off 2 bases at V and 2 bases at J, with 7 bases between the two ends. The CDR3 covers 13 residues. The CDR3 bases are TGTGCCAGCAGCTTAGAGGGCAACTATGGCTACACCTTC. This translates into CASSLEGNYGYTF.

The chain joins TRBV9 to TRBJ2-7; D unclear. Germline CDR1 reads SGDLS; CDR2 reads YYNGEE. The ends were cut back, 0 bases at V and 3 bases at J, with 10 bases in the middle. The CDR3 sequence is 14 residues long. The CDR3 loop is CASSVEGTNYEQYF. In DNA form, the CDR3 reads TGTGCCAGCAGCGTAGAAGGCACGAACTACGAGCAGTACTTC.

This chain connects TRBV5-1 to TRBJ2-3; TRBD2 agrees at 7 bases. J was trimmed by 2 bases and V by 4 bases; bases with no gene match: 7. This CDR3 spans 15 amino acids. The germline V gene has CDR1 SGHRS and CDR2 YFSETQ. CDR3: CASSLSGRNTDTQYF. CDR3 bases: TGCGCCAGCAGCCTTTCCGGGAGGAACACAGATACGCAGTATTTT.

This rearrangement joins TRBV5-5 to TRBJ2-3; D is perhaps TRBD1 or TRBD2 (5 bases each). Germline loops: CDR1 SGHKS, CDR2 YYEKEE (reference sequence). The CDR3 runs 13 residues. Trimming removed 0 bases at V and 4 bases at J, with 6 bases between. The CDR3 DNA is TGTGCCAGCAGCTTGGTGGGGGCAGATACGCAGTATTTT. This codes for CASSLVGADTQYF.

The V and J genes are TRBV27 and TRBJ1-2; D is unclear. This CDR3 is 13 amino acids long. Germline assignment: CDR1 MNHEY and CDR2 SMNVEV (reference sequence). The ends were cut back, 6 bases at V and 0 bases at J, with 8 bases in the middle. In DNA, the CDR3 is TGTGCCAGCAGCCACAGAACTAACTATGGCTACACCTTC. Its translation: CASSHRTNYGYTF.

The gene calls are TRBV12-5 and TRBJ1-1; D perhaps matches TRBD1 (5 bases). Looked up from germline, CDR1 is LGHNT and CDR2 is FRNRAP. There are 16 residues in the CDR3. V was pared by 6 bases and J by 2 bases, with 19 bases between. CDR3 protein: CASGEGGDLFNTEAFF. In nucleotides, the CDR3 is TGTGCTAGTGGCGAGGGAGGGGATCTTTTCAACACTGAAGCTTTCTTT.

The chain uses TRBV2 and TRBJ2-7; perhaps TRBD1 as D (8 bases). Germline-derived CDR1 and CDR2 are SNHLY and FYNNEI. The CDR3 consists of 16 residues. Trimming cost V 4 bases and J 5 bases, with 21 bases left between them. As DNA, the CDR3 is TGTGCCAGCAGTGCGTGGGTCAGGACAGGGACTAACGAGCAGTACTTC. It translates to CASSAWVRTGTNEQYF.

This sequence joins TRBV28 and TRBJ1-2; possibly TRBD1 for D (6 bases). The CDR3 has 16 amino acids. V was pared by 5 bases and J by 4 bases, with 20 bases between. Per the germline V gene, CDR1 is MDHEN and CDR2 is SYDVKM. As DNA, the CDR3 is TGTGCCAGCAGTCGACCTGGGGGGGGCCAAGGCTATGGCTACACCTTC. Its translation is CASSRPGGGQGYGYTF.

The rearrangement joins TRBV4-3 to TRBJ2-7, with TRBD1 matching 8 bases. The CDR3 extends over 15 amino acids. With V trimmed by 1 base and J by 1 base, 3 bases remained unmatched. Germline loops: CDR1 LGHNA, CDR2 YSLEER. CDR3 residues: CASSQGTGWSYEQYF. The CDR3 DNA sequence: TGCGCCAGCAGCCAAGGGACAGGGTGGTCCTACGAGCAGTACTTC.

This chain uses TRBV2 with TRBJ2-3, with D unresolved. The V gene lost 7 bases and the J gene lost 4 bases, with 6 bases spanning the gap. The CDR3 extends over 11 amino acids. Per the germline V gene, CDR1 is SNHLY and CDR2 is FYNNEI. In DNA form, the CDR3 reads TGTGCCAGCATCGGGCCAGATACGCAGTATTTT. Protein product: CASIGPDTQYF.